What follows are 17 T cell receptor beta chains derived from one specimen sequenced in a study of T-cell reconstitution after alpha-beta-depleted transplantation in children. Unique molecular identifiers tagged the TCRbeta library. TCRdb re-derived calls from the PCR reads in MiXCR, one entry per CDR3 protein. The sample yields 700,000 to 950,000 distinct CDR3 sequences, approximately 15% seen once. The sequencing used PBMCs, mostly from graft donor cells, collected 360 days after TCRalphabeta/CD19-depleted stem cell transplant. The receptors were sampled from a male patient younger than 18 who had a stem cell transplant for acute lymphoblastic leukemia, so the T cells may come from the graft donor.

This clonotype was counted a few times. This chain links TRBV7-3 with TRBJ2-1; D is tentatively TRBD1 or TRBD2 (5 bases each). V lost 1 base and J 6 bases, leaving 13 bases between the germline ends. The germline V gene has CDR1 SGHTA and CDR2 FQGTGA. The CDR3 extends over 15 amino acids. CDR3 sequence reads: CASSLIGGPLNEQFF. CDR3 DNA: TGTGCCAGCAGCTTAATTGGGGGACCACTCAATGAGCAGTTCTTC.

At least ten counts were recorded for this clonotype. The V call is TRBV9, the J call TRBJ2-1; 8 bases map to TRBD2. Germline loops: CDR1 SGDLS, CDR2 YYNGEE. Trimming cost V 0 bases and J 3 bases; bases outside gene matches: 2. CDR3 size: 15 residues. The CDR3 DNA sequence: TGTGCCAGCAGCGTAGGTAGCGGGGTCTACAATGAGCAGTTCTTC. This codes for CASSVGSGVYNEQFF.

The sample holds a few counts of this clonotype. The rearrangement joins TRBV7-9 to TRBJ2-1; 9 positions agree with TRBD2. CDR1 and CDR2 from the germline V gene are SEHNR and FQNEAQ (reference sequence). This CDR3 region has 16 residues. V shed 5 bases and J 7 bases; nucleotides not matched to a gene: 12. The CDR3 here is CASSRRHSGSRNEQFF. The CDR3 region has the DNA TGTGCCAGCAGCCGCCGCCATAGCGGGAGTAGGAATGAGCAGTTCTTC.

This clonotype was found a few times. V and J are TRBV11-2 and TRBJ2-2; possible D gene TRBD2, 6 bases. Trimming removed 5 bases from V and 5 bases from J, with 15 bases in between. The CDR3 sequence is 15 residues long. CDR1 is SGHAT, CDR2 FQNNGV, per germline. DNA for the CDR3: TGTGCCAGCAGCACCTCATACGGGGGAACCGGGGAGCTGTTTTTT. Protein: CASSTSYGGTGELFF.

This clonotype was seen a handful of times. The genes are TRBV5-6 and TRBJ2-5; 8 bases map to TRBD2. CDR1 is SGHDT and CDR2 is YYEEEE in the germline V gene. V lost 4 bases, J lost 7 bases, and 18 bases stayed unmatched. CDR3 length: 17 residues. The chain's CDR3 is CASSTPLAGTVVGTQYF. CDR3 DNA: TGTGCCAGCAGCACCCCCCTAGCGGGCACGGTCGTGGGGACCCAGTACTTC.

The chain joins TRBV27 to TRBJ1-5; D possibly corresponds to TRBD1 (5 bases). This CDR3 comprises 15 residues. Per germline, CDR1 MNHEY and CDR2 SMNVEV (reference sequence). V lost 5 bases and J 1 base, leaving 12 bases between the germline ends. This chain's CDR3 is CASSPQGRSNQPQHF. Here the CDR3 DNA reads TGTGCCAGCAGTCCGCAGGGCCGCAGCAATCAGCCCCAGCATTTT.

This clonotype was detected only a few times. The chain couples TRBV5-4 to TRBJ2-2, with TRBD1 as a possible D gene (6 bases). The CDR3 spans 16 residues. Germline CDR1 is SGHNT and CDR2 is YYREEE (reference sequence). Deletions cut 6 bases from V and 1 base from J, with 16 bases between. CDR3 bases: TGTGCCAGCATTTCATACAGGGCGTTGAACACCGGGGAGCTGTTTTTT. Its translation is CASISYRALNTGELFF. Full variable domain (outside the CDR3, taken from reference TRBV5-4 and TRBJ2-2): ETGVTQSPTHLIKTRGQQVTLRCSSQSGHNTVSWYQQALGQGPQFIFQYYREEENGRGNFPPRFSGLQFPNYSSELNVNALELDDSALYLCASISYRALNTGELFFGEGSRLTVL.

This clonotype has a handful of counts. V gene TRBV27 combines with J gene TRBJ2-1; D ambiguous. The CDR3 has 15 amino acids. V was trimmed by 3 bases and J by 10 bases, leaving 19 bases between them. In germline, CDR1 is MNHEY, CDR2 SMNVEV (reference sequence). CDR3 DNA: TGTGCCAGCAGTTTGGTCTGGACCCAAAAGAGGGAGCAGTTCTTC. Encoded protein: CASSLVWTQKREQFF.

The genes are TRBV5-4 and TRBJ1-1; D is perhaps TRBD1 (6 bases). CDR3 length: 15 amino acids. Between the trimmed V and J ends, which lost 5 bases and 0 bases, there was a span of 14 bases. CDR1 is SGHNT, CDR2 YYREEE, per germline (reference sequence). CDR3 region: CASRLGQSLNTEAFF. Here the CDR3 DNA reads TGTGCCAGCAGACTTGGACAGTCGCTGAACACTGAAGCTTTCTTT.

The rearrangement uses TRBV29-1 and TRBJ2-2, with no clear D. Germline V lookup: CDR1 SQVTM, CDR2 ANQGSEA. The CDR3 length is 13 residues. The CDR3 loop reads CRVEVVGSGELFF. The CDR3 nucleotides are TGCAGGGTCGAGGTGGTTGGGTCCGGGGAGCTGTTTTTT.

The chain uses TRBV15 and TRBJ2-6, with 11 bases identical to TRBD1. Germline assignment: CDR1 LNHNV and CDR2 YYDKDF (reference sequence). Trimming at V came to 2 bases and at J to 2 bases, leaving 14 bases not matched to a gene. This CDR3 spans 21 amino acids. CDR3 coding DNA: TGTGCCACCAGCAGAACCCGGACAGGGGGCGTCGATGCTCCTGGGGCCAACGTCCTGACTTTC. Its translation: CATSRTRTGGVDAPGANVLTF.

The chain couples TRBV6-1 to TRBJ1-1; weak D call: TRBD1 (6 bases). V lost 6 bases to trimming and J lost 5 bases, with 16 bases between them. The germline V gene has CDR1 MNHNS and CDR2 SASEGT. The CDR3 totals 14 residues. DNA of the CDR3: TGTGCCAGCAGGGGGGACACTTGGGGAACTGAAGCTTTCTTT. Translating it yields CASRGDTWGTEAFF.

This clonotype was observed a few times. This chain uses TRBV7-9 with TRBJ2-5, with D maybe TRBD2 (5 bases). This CDR3 is 17 amino acids long. Germline CDR1 SEHNR, CDR2 FQNEAQ (reference sequence). Trimming took off 1 base at V and 1 base at J, with 16 bases between the two ends. The DNA of the CDR3 is TGTGCCAGCAGCTTAGGGGAGTGGTCCCCCGTCCAAGAGACCCAGTACTTC. Its translation is CASSLGEWSPVQETQYF.

This clonotype was seen a handful of times. V usage is TRBV27 and J usage is TRBJ2-7, with D unresolved. The germline V gene has CDR1 MNHEY and CDR2 SMNVEV (reference sequence). V was cut by 3 bases and J by 0 bases, with 12 bases left in between. CDR3 length: 15 amino acids. CDR3 sequence reads: CASSFTTVSSYEQYF. In DNA form, the CDR3 reads TGTGCCAGCAGTTTCACGACGGTCAGCTCCTACGAGCAGTACTTC.

This clonotype has a count of ten or more. In DNA, the CDR3 is TGCAGCGTTGAAGATCGTTTCCGAGCGGGGGCTTCGTATGGCTACACCTTC. This sequence encodes CSVEDRFRAGASYGYTF. The J gene is TRBJ1-2, the V gene TRBV29-1; TRBD1 might be the D (6 bases). The ends were cut back, 0 bases at V and 5 bases at J, with 22 bases in the middle. Germline V gene data show CDR1 as SQVTM and CDR2 as ANQGSEA. This CDR3 spans 17 amino acids.

This rearrangement joins TRBV19 to TRBJ2-7; D uncertain. The length of the CDR3 is 13 residues. Trimming removed 4 bases at V and 0 bases at J, with 7 bases between. Germline lookup yields CDR1 LNHDA and CDR2 SQIVND (reference sequence). In DNA form, the CDR3 reads TGTGCCAGTAGTAGGCTTATCTCCTACGAGCAGTACTTC. Encoded protein: CASSRLISYEQYF.

CDR3 sequence reads: CAISESTGAGRNGELFF. CDR3 bases: TGTGCCATCAGTGAGTCGACGGGAGCGGGAAGGAACGGGGAGCTGTTTTTT. The chain couples TRBV10-3 to TRBJ2-2; 7 bases line up with TRBD2. Germline CDR1 reads ENHRY; CDR2 reads SYGVKD. V gave up 0 bases and J gave up 7 bases; unmatched junction bases: 11. The CDR3 covers 17 residues.